This TCR beta chain comes out of a study of T-cell reconstitution after alpha-beta-depleted transplantation in children. The CDR3 contains 11 residues. CDR1 and CDR2 (germline): MGHDK, SYGVNS. A TCRbeta library incorporating unique molecular identifiers was prepared. TCRdb itself ran the PCR reads through MiXCR, one entry per CDR3 protein. The data show roughly 200,000 distinct CDR3 sequences, more than 6.5% seen once. This clonotype was seen repeatedly, ten times or more. Its ends do not fully match the called genes, so a read error is possible. The input for sequencing was PBMCs from the stem cell graft donor, taken from the stem cell graft. This sequence was found in a human donor who donated a stem cell graft to a child with Wiskott-Aldrich syndrome. The chain couples TRBV25-1 to TRBJ2-5; D is ambiguous. CDR3 residues: CASSVMETQYF. Here the CDR3 DNA reads TGTGCCAGTAGTGTGATGGAGACCCAGTACTTC. The full variable domain, with the rest looked up from reference TRBV25-1 and TRBJ2-5, is EADIYQTPRYLVIGTGKKITLECSQTMGHDKMYWYQQDPGMELHLIHYSYGVNSTEKGDLSSESTVSRIRTEHFPLTLESARPSHTSQYLCASSVMETQYFGPGTRLLVL.